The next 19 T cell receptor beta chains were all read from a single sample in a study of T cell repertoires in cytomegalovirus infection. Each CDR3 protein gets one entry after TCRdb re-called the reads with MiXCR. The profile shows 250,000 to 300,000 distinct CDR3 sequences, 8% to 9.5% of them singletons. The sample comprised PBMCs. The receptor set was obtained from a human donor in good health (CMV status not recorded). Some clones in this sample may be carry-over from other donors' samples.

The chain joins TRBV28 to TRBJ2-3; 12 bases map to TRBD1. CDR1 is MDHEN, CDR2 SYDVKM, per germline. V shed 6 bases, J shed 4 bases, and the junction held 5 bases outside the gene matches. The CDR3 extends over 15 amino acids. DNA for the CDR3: TGTGCCAGCAGCGGGGGGACAGGGGGCGCAGATACGCAGTATTTT. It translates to CASSGGTGGADTQYF.

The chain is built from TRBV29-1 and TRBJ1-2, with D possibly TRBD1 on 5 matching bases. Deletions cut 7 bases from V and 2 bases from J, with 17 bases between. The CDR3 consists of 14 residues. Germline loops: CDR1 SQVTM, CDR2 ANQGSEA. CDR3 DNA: TGCAGCGCCTCTCGGGGGGTGAGGAACTATGGCTACACCTTC. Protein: CSASRGVRNYGYTF.

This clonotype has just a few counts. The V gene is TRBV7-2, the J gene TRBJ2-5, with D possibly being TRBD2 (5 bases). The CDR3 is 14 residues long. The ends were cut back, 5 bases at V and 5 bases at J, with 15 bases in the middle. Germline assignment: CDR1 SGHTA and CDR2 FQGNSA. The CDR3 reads CASSLVGPGETQYF. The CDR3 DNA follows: TGTGCCAGCAGCCTAGTGGGCCCGGGGGAGACCCAGTACTTC.

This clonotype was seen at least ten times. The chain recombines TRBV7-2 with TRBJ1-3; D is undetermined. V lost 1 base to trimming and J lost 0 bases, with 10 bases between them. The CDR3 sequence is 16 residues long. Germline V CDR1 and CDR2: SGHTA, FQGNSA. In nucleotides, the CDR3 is TGTGCCAGCAGCTTAGGGTATGACGTCTCTGGAAACACCATATATTTT. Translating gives CASSLGYDVSGNTIYF.

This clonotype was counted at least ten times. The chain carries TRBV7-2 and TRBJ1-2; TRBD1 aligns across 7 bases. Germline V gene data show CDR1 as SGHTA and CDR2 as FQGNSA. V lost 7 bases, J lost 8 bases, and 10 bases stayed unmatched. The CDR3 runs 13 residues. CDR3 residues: CASILDRVGGYTF. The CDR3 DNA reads TGTGCCAGCATCCTCGACAGGGTGGGAGGCTACACCTTC.

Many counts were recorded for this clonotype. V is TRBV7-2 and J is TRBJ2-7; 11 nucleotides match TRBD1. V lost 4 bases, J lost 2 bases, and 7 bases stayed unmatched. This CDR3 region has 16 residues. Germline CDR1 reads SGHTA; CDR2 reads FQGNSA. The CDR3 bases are TGTGCCAGCAGCTGGACCGGACAGGGGGCCCCCTACGAGCAGTACTTC. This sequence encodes CASSWTGQGAPYEQYF.

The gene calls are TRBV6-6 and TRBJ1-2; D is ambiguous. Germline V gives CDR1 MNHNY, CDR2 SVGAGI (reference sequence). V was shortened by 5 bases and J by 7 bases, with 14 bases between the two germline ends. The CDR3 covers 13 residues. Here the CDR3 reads CASSALARGGYTF. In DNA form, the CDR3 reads TGTGCCAGCAGTGCCCTGGCCCGGGGTGGCTACACCTTC.

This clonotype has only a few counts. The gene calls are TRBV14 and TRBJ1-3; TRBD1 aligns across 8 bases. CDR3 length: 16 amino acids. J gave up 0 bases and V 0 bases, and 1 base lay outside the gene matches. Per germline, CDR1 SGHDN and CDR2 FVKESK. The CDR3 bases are TGTGCCAGCAGCCAAGATGGGACAGGCTCTGGAAACACCATATATTTT. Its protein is CASSQDGTGSGNTIYF.

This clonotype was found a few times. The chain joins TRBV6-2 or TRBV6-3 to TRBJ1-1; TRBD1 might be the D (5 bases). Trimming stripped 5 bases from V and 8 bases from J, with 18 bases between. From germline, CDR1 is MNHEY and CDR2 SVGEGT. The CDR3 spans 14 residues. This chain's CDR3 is CASSNAGLLPEAFF. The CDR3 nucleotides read TGTGCCAGCAGTAACGCAGGGCTCCTACCGGAAGCTTTCTTT.

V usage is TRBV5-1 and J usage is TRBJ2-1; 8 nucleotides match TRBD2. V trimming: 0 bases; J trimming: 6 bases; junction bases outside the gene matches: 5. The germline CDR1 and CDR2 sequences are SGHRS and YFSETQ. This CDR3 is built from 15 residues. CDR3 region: CASSLDSGGSNEQFF. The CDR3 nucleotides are TGCGCCAGCAGCTTGGACAGCGGGGGATCCAATGAGCAGTTCTTC. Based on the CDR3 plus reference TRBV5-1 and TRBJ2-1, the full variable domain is KAGVTQTPRYLIKTRGQQVTLSCSPISGHRSVSWYQQTPGQGLQFLFEYFSETQRNKGNFPGRFSGRQFSNSRSEMNVSTLELGDSALYLCASSLDSGGSNEQFFGPGTRLTVL.

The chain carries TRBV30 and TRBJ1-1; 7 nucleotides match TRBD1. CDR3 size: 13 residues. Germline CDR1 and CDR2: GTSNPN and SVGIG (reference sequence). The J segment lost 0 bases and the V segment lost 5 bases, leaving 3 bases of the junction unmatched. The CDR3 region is CAWSQGLNTEAFF. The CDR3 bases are TGTGCCTGGTCACAGGGGTTGAACACTGAAGCTTTCTTT. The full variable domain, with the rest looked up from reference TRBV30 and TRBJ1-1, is SQTIHQWPATLVQPVGSPLSLECTVEGTSNPNLYWYRQAAGRGLQLLFYSVGIGQISSEVPQNLSASRPQDRQFILSSKKLLLSDSGFYLCAWSQGLNTEAFFGQGTRLTVV.

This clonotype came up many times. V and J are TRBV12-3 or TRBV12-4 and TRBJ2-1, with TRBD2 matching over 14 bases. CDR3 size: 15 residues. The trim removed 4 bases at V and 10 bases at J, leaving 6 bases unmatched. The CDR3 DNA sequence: TGTGCCAGCAGTTGGGGACTAGCGGGAGTTGAGGAGCAGTTCTTC. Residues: CASSWGLAGVEEQFF.

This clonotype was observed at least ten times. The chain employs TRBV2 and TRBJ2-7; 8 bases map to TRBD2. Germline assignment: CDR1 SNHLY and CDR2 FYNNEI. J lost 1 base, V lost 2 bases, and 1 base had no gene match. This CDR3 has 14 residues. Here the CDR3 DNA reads TGTGCCAGCAGTGAAACTAGCGGTTCCTACGAGCAGTACTTC. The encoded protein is CASSETSGSYEQYF. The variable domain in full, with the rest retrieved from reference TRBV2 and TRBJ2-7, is EPEVTQTPSHQVTQMGQEVILRCVPISNHLYFYWYRQILGQKVEFLVSFYNNEISEKSEIFDDQFSVERPDGSNFTLKIRSTKLEDSAMYFCASSETSGSYEQYFGPGTRLTVT.

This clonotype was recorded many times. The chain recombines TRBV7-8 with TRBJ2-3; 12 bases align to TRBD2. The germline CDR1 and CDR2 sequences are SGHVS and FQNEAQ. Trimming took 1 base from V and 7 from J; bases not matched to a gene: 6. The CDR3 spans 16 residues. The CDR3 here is CASSLVPSGGAHTQYF. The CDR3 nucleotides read TGTGCCAGCAGCTTAGTCCCTAGCGGGGGGGCACATACGCAGTATTTT.

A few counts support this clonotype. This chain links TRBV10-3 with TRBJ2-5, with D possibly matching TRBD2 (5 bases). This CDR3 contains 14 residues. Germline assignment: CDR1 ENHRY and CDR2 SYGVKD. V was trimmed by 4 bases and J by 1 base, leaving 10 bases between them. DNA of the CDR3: TGTGCCATCAGTGCTAGTGGACTCCAAGAGACCCAGTACTTC. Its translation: CAISASGLQETQYF.

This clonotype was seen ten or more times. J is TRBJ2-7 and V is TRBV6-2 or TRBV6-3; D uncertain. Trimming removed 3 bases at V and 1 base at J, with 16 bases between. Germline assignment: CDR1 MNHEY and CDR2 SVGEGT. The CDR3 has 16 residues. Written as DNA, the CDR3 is TGTGCCAGCAGTTATGCGGCCAGGCTTCAATCCTACGAGCAGTACTTC. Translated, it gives CASSYAARLQSYEQYF.

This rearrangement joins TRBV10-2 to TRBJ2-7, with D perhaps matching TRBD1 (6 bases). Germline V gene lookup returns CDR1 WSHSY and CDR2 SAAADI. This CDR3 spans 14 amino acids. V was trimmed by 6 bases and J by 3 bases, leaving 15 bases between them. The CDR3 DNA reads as TGCGCCAGCAGCACGACAGGCAACATCTACGAGCAGTACTTC. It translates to CASSTTGNIYEQYF.

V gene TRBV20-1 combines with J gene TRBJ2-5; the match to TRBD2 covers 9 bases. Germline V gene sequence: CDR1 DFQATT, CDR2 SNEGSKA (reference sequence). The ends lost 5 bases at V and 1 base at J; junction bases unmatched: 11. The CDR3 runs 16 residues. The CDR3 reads CSAPQAGGTIQETQYF. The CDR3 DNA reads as TGCAGTGCTCCCCAGGCGGGAGGGACGATCCAAGAGACCCAGTACTTC.

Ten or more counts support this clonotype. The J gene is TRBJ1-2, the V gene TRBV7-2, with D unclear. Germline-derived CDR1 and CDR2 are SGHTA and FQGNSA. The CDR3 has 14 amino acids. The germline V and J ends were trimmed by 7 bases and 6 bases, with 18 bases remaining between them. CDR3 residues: CASNLGIAFDGYTF. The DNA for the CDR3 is TGTGCCAGCAACCTTGGAATCGCTTTTGATGGCTACACCTTC.